This entry lists 20 T cell receptor beta chains sequenced from one sample in a study of blood T cell repertoires in COVID-19. Libraries were prepared by immunoSEQ multiplex PCR; TCRdb keeps only in-frame clonotypes and omits some of them. This table has under 40,000 clones, about 80% appearing once. Sequencing input: peripheral blood. Every receptor here comes from a man aged 45-65 years with active or convalescent COVID-19.

This clone was picked up one time. The chain combines TRBV7-8 with TRBJ2-7; 11 bases fit TRBD1. The CDR3 sequence is 15 residues long. With V trimmed by 4 bases and J by 4 bases, 6 bases remained unmatched. The germline V gene has CDR1 SGHVS and CDR2 FQNEAQ. The CDR3 protein is CASSSAGTGGYEQYF. The CDR3 DNA follows: TGTGCCAGCAGCTCCGCCGGGACAGGGGGTTACGAGCAGTACTTC. Full variable domain (remainder filled in from reference TRBV7-8 and TRBJ2-7): GAGVSQSPRYKVAKRGQDVALRCDPISGHVSLFWYQQALGQGPEFLTYFQNEAQLDKSGLPSDRFFAERPEGSVSTLKIQRTQQEDSAVYLCASSSAGTGGYEQYFGPGTRLTVT.

V usage is TRBV7-8 and J usage is TRBJ1-4, with 7 bases identical to TRBD1. The CDR3 loop spans 17 amino acids. CDR1 is SGHVS and CDR2 is FQNEAQ in the germline V gene. V dropped 3 bases and J dropped 4; count of bases not matched to a gene: 11. The DNA of the CDR3 is TGTGCCAGCAGCTTCTATACGGACAGGCCCCTTAATGAAAAACTGTTTTTT. Protein product: CASSFYTDRPLNEKLFF. The complete variable domain, with remaining parts taken from reference TRBV7-8 and TRBJ1-4, reads GAGVSQSPRYKVAKRGQDVALRCDPISGHVSLFWYQQALGQGPEFLTYFQNEAQLDKSGLPSDRFFAERPEGSVSTLKIQRTQQEDSAVYLCASSFYTDRPLNEKLFFGSGTQLSVL.

The rearrangement uses TRBV28 and TRBJ2-3; possibly TRBD2 for D (6 bases). Germline CDR1 and CDR2: MDHEN and SYDVKM. The length of the CDR3 is 13 residues. The V gene lost 8 bases and the J gene lost 8 bases, with 17 bases spanning the gap. The CDR3 DNA follows: TGTGCCAGCGGGGGACTCCCTATGGGTACGCAGTATTTT. The encoded protein is CASGGLPMGTQYF.

This chain uses TRBV14 with TRBJ1-1; D perhaps matches TRBD1 (6 bases). V lost 2 bases and J lost 3, with 7 bases in between. There are 13 residues in the CDR3. Germline V gene lookup returns CDR1 SGHDN and CDR2 FVKESK. In nucleotides, the CDR3 is TGTGCCAGCAGCCAACAGGGGTACACTGAAGCTTTCTTT. As protein: CASSQQGYTEAFF.

The chain employs TRBV4-1 and TRBJ1-1; D might be TRBD1 (6 bases). The CDR3 consists of 17 residues. CDR1 and CDR2 from the germline V gene are MGHRA and YSYEKL. The V end was cut by 0 bases, the J end by 6 bases, with 20 bases between. The CDR3 loop is CASSQEYRVEVMAEAFF. CDR3 in DNA: TGCGCCAGCAGCCAAGAATACAGGGTGGAGGTTATGGCTGAAGCTTTCTTT.

This clone has a single count. The genes are TRBV4-2 and TRBJ2-1, with D possibly matching TRBD2 (6 bases). Germline CDR1 is LGHNA and CDR2 is YNFKEQ. The CDR3 contains 14 residues. V lost 4 bases and J lost 5, with 12 bases in between. The DNA of the CDR3 is TGTGCCAGCAGCCCAATGGGACTCCACAATGAGCAGTTCTTC. This codes for CASSPMGLHNEQFF.

The chain links TRBV19 to TRBJ1-5, with 7 positions matching TRBD1. Germline V gene sequence: CDR1 LNHDA, CDR2 SQIVND (reference sequence). After removal of 5 bases from V and 7 bases from J, the junction contained 8 bases not matched to a gene. The CDR3 has 14 residues. As DNA, the CDR3 is TGTGCCAGTAGTCCGATGACAGGGAAGCAGCCCCAGCATTTT. Translation: CASSPMTGKQPQHF.

This clone appeared a single time. The chain employs TRBV9 and TRBJ1-2, with 8 bases identical to TRBD1. J lost 0 bases, V lost 2 bases, and 9 bases had no gene match. Germline CDR1 and CDR2: SGDLS and YYNGEE. There are 17 residues in the CDR3. CDR3 in amino acids: CASSVEDRAGSNYGYTF. The CDR3 DNA sequence: TGTGCCAGCAGCGTTGAGGACAGGGCAGGTTCTAACTATGGCTACACCTTC.

The CDR3 DNA reads TGTGCCAGCAGTGATGAAGGGGCTGGAAACACCATATATTTT. Its translation is CASSDEGAGNTIYF. This chain connects TRBV2 to TRBJ1-3; tentatively, D is TRBD1 (5 bases). Trimming shortened V by 3 bases and J by 2 bases, and 8 bases separated the two germline ends. This CDR3 spans 14 amino acids. Germline values: CDR1 SNHLY, CDR2 FYNNEI.

The V call is TRBV11-2, the J call TRBJ1-3; the match to TRBD1 covers 7 bases. The trim removed 3 bases at V and 0 bases at J, leaving 5 bases unmatched. The V gene's germline CDR1 is SGHAT and CDR2 FQNNGV. The CDR3 covers 16 residues. CDR3: CASSFNRGTSGNTIYF. CDR3 in DNA: TGTGCCAGCAGCTTTAACAGGGGCACCTCTGGAAACACCATATATTTT.

This chain uses TRBV6-2 or TRBV6-3 with TRBJ2-7; D uncertain. The V end lost 0 bases, the J end lost 5 bases, and 14 bases lay between the germline ends. This CDR3 is 15 amino acids long. Germline V gene lookup returns CDR1 MNHEY and CDR2 SVGEGT. This CDR3 reads CASSYSAFSSDEQYF. CDR3 in DNA: TGTGCCAGCAGTTACTCCGCTTTTAGCTCGGACGAGCAGTACTTC.

As DNA, the CDR3 is TGTGCCAGCAGCACCTCAGGGTTTGCCCACGAGCAGTACTTC. It is translated as CASSTSGFAHEQYF. The genes are TRBV7-9 and TRBJ2-7; D is possibly TRBD1 (5 bases). The CDR3 is made up of 14 amino acids. V was trimmed by 5 bases and J by 5 bases, leaving 16 bases between them. Germline loops: CDR1 SEHNR, CDR2 FQNEAQ (reference sequence).

The genes are TRBV5-4 and TRBJ1-6; TRBD1 aligns across 10 bases. Per the germline V gene, CDR1 is SGHNT and CDR2 is YYREEE (reference sequence). V lost 4 bases and J lost 0; bases outside the gene matches: 4. The CDR3 runs 17 residues. Written as DNA, the CDR3 is TGTGCCAGCAGCCCGGGACAGGGGAGCTCCTATAATTCACCCCTCCACTTT. Protein product: CASSPGQGSSYNSPLHF.

This clone was recorded a few times. The chain recombines TRBV5-1 with TRBJ1-6; 10 bases map to TRBD1. Germline assignment: CDR1 SGHRS and CDR2 YFSETQ. V was pared by 4 bases and J by 5 bases, with 12 bases of the junction left unmatched. CDR3 length: 18 residues. The CDR3: CASSRGTGESLNNSPLHF. CDR3 coding DNA: TGCGCCAGCAGCCGGGGGACAGGGGAGTCCTTAAATAATTCACCCCTCCACTTT.

This chain links TRBV19 with TRBJ1-2; TRBD1 might be the D (5 bases). V lost 1 base and J 3 bases, leaving 9 bases between the germline ends. This CDR3 spans 14 amino acids. Germline assignment: CDR1 LNHDA and CDR2 SQIVND (reference sequence). The CDR3 loop reads CASSIGQGDYGYTF. The DNA for the CDR3 is TGTGCCAGTAGTATAGGTCAGGGTGACTATGGCTACACCTTC.

This clone was seen just once. This chain uses TRBV2 with TRBJ1-5; possibly TRBD1 for D (5 bases). The V end was cut by 2 bases, the J end by 7 bases, with 18 bases between. The CDR3 runs 16 residues. Per germline, CDR1 SNHLY and CDR2 FYNNEI. The CDR3 is CASSEKQAGLGQPQHF. In DNA form, the CDR3 reads TGTGCCAGCAGTGAAAAGCAGGCAGGGCTGGGGCAGCCCCAGCATTTT.

The V gene is TRBV7-6, the J gene TRBJ1-6; TRBD1 agrees at 9 bases. The V segment lost 6 bases and the J segment 9 bases; nucleotides outside the gene matches: 6. The V gene's germline CDR1 is SGHVS and CDR2 FNYEAQ. The CDR3 extends over 14 amino acids. CDR3 sequence reads: CASSPGQGPSPLHF. The CDR3 nucleotides read TGTGCCAGCAGTCCGGGACAGGGACCTTCACCCCTCCACTTT.

This clone was observed a handful of times. The chain is built from TRBV7-9 and TRBJ1-1, with 9 nucleotides matching TRBD1. V gave up 8 bases and J gave up 8 bases; unmatched junction bases: 3. The germline V gene has CDR1 SEHNR and CDR2 FQNEAQ (reference sequence). CDR3 length: 11 amino acids. The chain's CDR3 is CASLGTGEAFF. In nucleotides, the CDR3 is TGTGCCAGCTTGGGGACAGGGGAAGCTTTCTTT.

The gene calls are TRBV7-9 and TRBJ2-2, with 7 bases that match TRBD2. The CDR3 consists of 14 residues. V shed 8 bases, J shed 3 bases, and the junction held 6 bases outside the gene matches. From germline, CDR1 is SEHNR and CDR2 FQNEAQ (reference sequence). The CDR3 nucleotides read TGTGCCAGCGGGAGGGCAGGCTACACCGGGGAGCTGTTTTTT. It codes for CASGRAGYTGELFF. The entire variable domain, with the rest obtained from reference TRBV7-9 and TRBJ2-2, is as follows: DTGVSQNPRHKITKRGQNVTFRCDPISEHNRLYWYRQTLGQGPEFLTYFQNEAQLEKSRLLSDRFSAERPKGSFSTLEIQRTEQGDSAMYLCASGRAGYTGELFFGEGSRLTVL.

The chain carries TRBV19 and TRBJ1-1; 8 nucleotides align to TRBD1. CDR1 is LNHDA, CDR2 SQIVND, per germline (reference sequence). This CDR3 spans 14 amino acids. Here the CDR3 reads CASHTPGGNTEAFF. The CDR3 nucleotides read TGTGCATCACATACCCCAGGGGGCAACACTGAAGCTTTCTTT.